A selection of T cell receptor beta chains follows, all from one sample in a study of identical twins. TCRdb re-called the 5' RACE reads through MiXCR, storing one row per CDR3 protein. Of some 260,000 distinct CDR3 sequences in the sample, over 13% were seen once. What was sequenced was memory (CD45RO+) T cells sorted from blood. Source of these receptors: a woman under 30 in good health. Each CDR3 is given with its conserved first and last residue. D genes are given only for firm matches. Where a row states a size, it is once, few, many or the class of an expanded clone; other rows omit it.

j_call clone_size v_call d_call cdr3_aa cdr3_nt
TRBJ2-3 few TRBV5-6 TRBD2 CASSLRLAGGPGDTQYF TGTGCCAGCAGCTTAAGACTAGCGGGAGGGCCGGGAGATACGCAGTATTTT
TRBJ2-2 many TRBV7-9 TRBD2 CASSLGSGGTGELFF TGTGCCAGCAGCTTAGGGTCGGGAGGCACCGGGGAGCTGTTTTTT
TRBJ1-6 few TRBV3-1 - CASSLTENSPLHF TGTGCCAGCAGCCTCACGGAGAATTCACCCCTCCACTTT
TRBJ2-2 many TRBV7-2 TRBD2 CASSSTSFAGELFF TGTGCCAGCAGCTCGACTAGCTTCGCGGGGGAGCTGTTTTTT
TRBJ2-7 - TRBV18 - CASSPTGEQYF TGTGCCAGCTCACCAACCGGCGAGCAGTACTTC
TRBJ2-1 - TRBV7-2 - CASSSEGTYNEQFF TGTGCCAGCAGCTCCGAAGGGACCTACAATGAGCAGTTCTTC
TRBJ1-3 many TRBV12-3/TRBV12-4 - CASSPPGNTIYF TGTGCCAGCAGCCCCCCTGGAAACACCATATATTTT
TRBJ2-7 - TRBV7-2 - CASSLAALADYYEQYF TGTGCCAGCAGCTTAGCCGCGCTAGCCGACTACTACGAGCAGTACTTC
TRBJ2-7 few TRBV5-1 TRBD2 CASSRTSGYEQYF TGCGCCAGCAGCCGGACTAGCGGGTACGAGCAGTACTTC
TRBJ2-7 - TRBV29-1 TRBD1 CSVVGQLYEQYF TGCAGCGTTGTGGGACAGCTCTACGAGCAGTACTTC
TRBJ2-3 - TRBV5-5 - CASSFGGQDTQYF TGTGCCAGCAGCTTCGGGGGGCAAGATACGCAGTATTTT
TRBJ2-5 few TRBV5-1 - CASRPGTAQETQYF TGCGCCAGCAGGCCGGGGACGGCACAAGAGACCCAGTACTTC
TRBJ1-4 medium-sized TRBV5-6 - CASSFRRTNEKLFF TGTGCCAGCAGCTTCAGACGAACTAATGAAAAACTGTTTTTT